This T cell receptor beta chain appears in the sequencing data of a study of blood T cell repertoires in COVID-19. Study details: COVID-19 samples from acute and convalescent phases originated in the United States, Italy and Spain. Sample material is recorded as cDNA or gDNA derived from T cells, B-cell-depleted T cells, or PBMCs.

In the authors' workflow: Researchers report that nucleated cell counts were estimated from reference gene primer amplification. Measured with immunoSEQ multiplex PCR; TCRdb has only the in-frame clones, and not every one. V and J calls and clone size follow that table, whereas D and trimming were derived from the DNA. The profile shows about 350,000 clones, 89% of them singletons. Patients at the Seattle site were enrolled during active infection and followed longitudinally. The V and J ends lost 6 bases and 7 bases respectively, with 9 bases between them. This CDR3 has 11 residues. This sequence was found in a woman in her fifties or sixties with COVID-19, enrolled during active disease. Sequenced input: peripheral blood. V and J are TRBV12-3 or TRBV12-4 and TRBJ1-2; TRBD1 might be the D (6 bases). The chain's CDR3 is CASSGQRGYTF. In DNA, the CDR3 is TGTGCCAGCAGCGGACAGCGTGGCTACACCTTC.